What follows is one TCR beta chain and its context. Germline loops: CDR1 KGHSH, CDR2 LQKENI. The length of the CDR3 is 16 residues. J lost 3 bases, V lost 3 bases, and 2 bases had no gene match. This entry is derived from a study of blood T cell repertoires in COVID-19. Background on the study: Italy, Spain and the United States were the sources of the convalescent and acute COVID-19 samples.

The method was immunoSEQ multiplex PCR; TCRdb's version includes in-frame clones alone and lacks a portion of them. The sample holds 35,000 to 50,000 clones, around 80% seen once. Sequencing was performed on peripheral blood. J is TRBJ2-2 and V is TRBV18; 12 bases fit TRBD1. The sequence was obtained from a man older than 75 with acute or convalescent COVID-19. The CDR3 DNA reads TGTGCCAGCTCACCGGGGACAGGGGGCCACACCGGGGAGCTGTTTTTT. Its translation is CASSPGTGGHTGELFF.